These 2 T cell receptor beta chains share one sample of origin, sequenced in a study of T cell responses to AZD1222 COVID-19 vaccine. TCRdb's table, derived via immunoSEQ multiplex PCR, lists solely in-frame clones and lacks some. The top ten clones hold over 1.5% of a sample with 200,000 to 250,000 clones, 94% of them seen once. The starting material was peripheral blood, obtained 28 days after the second dose of the MenACWY control vaccine. The origin of the receptors is an adult who received the MenACWY meningococcal vaccine as a control.

The chain carries TRBV7-9 and TRBJ1-2; D not certain. Germline V gene sequence: CDR1 SEHNR, CDR2 FQNEAQ (reference sequence). V shed 3 bases and J shed 5 bases, with 13 bases lying between them. The CDR3 totals 14 residues. This CDR3 reads CASSFLAGGYGYTF. The CDR3 region has the DNA TGTGCCAGCAGCTTCTTAGCTGGTGGATATGGCTACACCTTC.

The J gene is TRBJ1-2, the V gene TRBV30, with D unclear. Germline V CDR1 and CDR2: GTSNPN, SVGIG (reference sequence). The CDR3 length is 13 residues. V was pared by 0 bases and J by 4 bases, with 9 bases between. The CDR3 DNA follows: TGTGCCTGGAGTGTGGACCTCTCCTATGGCTACACCTTC. Amino acid sequence: CAWSVDLSYGYTF.